The 11 T cell receptor beta chains in this list originate from one sample, sequenced in a study of regulatory T cells in long-lasting Graves disease. The time point: newly diagnosed GD, antithyroid drugs for less than 3 months. After RNA was extracted from PBMCs, the TCR library was made from it. Building of the TCR beta libraries involved iRepertoire HTBI primers and Arm-PCR of CDR3 regions. TCRdb ran MiXCR on the multiplex PCR reads and lists one entry per CDR3 protein. Here the sample spans about 220,000 distinct CDR3 sequences, roughly 19% being singletons. The same sample was also studied in work on T cells in Graves' hyperthyroidism and ophthalmopathy.

This sample comprised peripheral blood mononuclear cells (PBMCs), obtained at new diagnosis, from a patient treated with antithyroid drugs. The receptors originated from a young woman with Graves disease.

This clonotype was counted many times. The V and J genes are TRBV9 and TRBJ2-7, with D hard to call. V was cut by 0 bases and J by 7 bases, with 14 bases left in between. Germline CDR1 SGDLS, CDR2 YYNGEE. The CDR3 has 14 amino acids. For the CDR3, the DNA is TGTGCCAGCAGCGTAGGCGGTTCCCTGGGGGAGCAGTACTTC. Translation gives CASSVGGSLGEQYF.

This clonotype was recorded at least ten times. The chain is built from TRBV7-2 and TRBJ2-3, with D unclear. The length of the CDR3 is 13 residues. Germline V gene data show CDR1 as SGHTA and CDR2 as FQGNSA. V was pared by 5 bases and J by 6 bases, with 12 bases between. Here the CDR3 DNA reads TGTGCCAGCAGCCCTCAAGGGCGCGATACGCAGTATTTT. Translated: CASSPQGRDTQYF.

This clonotype was counted many times. The chain is built from TRBV18 and TRBJ2-3; TRBD2 matches 8 bases. The J segment lost 5 bases and the V segment lost 3 bases, leaving 4 bases of the junction unmatched. Germline V gene sequence: CDR1 KGHSH, CDR2 LQKENI. This CDR3 is built from 14 residues. The CDR3 region is CASSPGLGGDTQYF. The DNA for the CDR3 is TGTGCCAGCTCACCGGGACTAGGGGGAGATACGCAGTATTTT.

About this clonotype: This CDR3 is missing its conserved last phenylalanine or tryptophan, likely due to a read error. No DNA is shown, since the ends of the CDR3 on it are uncertain; the CDR3 is the one TCRdb lists. The rearrangement joins TRBV7-9 to TRBJ2-7; no DNA check was done on the table's D call, TRBD1. Germline values: CDR1 SEHNR, CDR2 FQNEAQ (reference sequence). The length of the CDR3 is 8 amino acids, counting both ends. The CDR3 sequence is CASSLEYR.

The rearrangement uses TRBV19 and TRBJ2-2; 7 nucleotides agree with TRBD2. V shed 7 bases, J shed 8 bases, and the junction held 4 bases outside the gene matches. Germline CDR1 reads LNHDA; CDR2 reads SQIVND (reference sequence). There are 12 residues in the CDR3. CDR3 loop: CASTPGLGELFF. The CDR3 coding sequence is TGTGCCAGTACCCCGGGACTAGGGGAGCTGTTTTTT.

This clonotype has a count of ten or more. The V call is TRBV30, the J call TRBJ2-7, with D possibly being TRBD1 (5 bases). The ends were cut back, 3 bases at V and 7 bases at J, with 10 bases in the middle. This CDR3 has 11 residues. Germline values: CDR1 GTSNPN, CDR2 SVGIG (reference sequence). Written as DNA, the CDR3 is TGTGCCTGGAGGGGGCAGTGGGAGCAGTACTTC. Amino acids: CAWRGQWEQYF.

The J gene is TRBJ1-6, the V gene TRBV6-2 or TRBV6-3; possibly TRBD1 for D (6 bases). Germline V lookup: CDR1 MNHEY, CDR2 SVGEGT. Trimming stripped 8 bases from V and 11 bases from J, with 28 bases between. The CDR3 totals 17 residues. CDR3 protein: CASRRKTGPALGPPLHF. Here the CDR3 DNA reads TGTGCCAGCCGCCGTAAGACAGGTCCTGCCCTAGGGCCACCCCTCCACTTT.

This clonotype was counted many times. CDR3 bases: TGTGCCAGCATCCCACAGGGGAGGGGTATCACTGAAGCTTTCTTT. Amino acid sequence: CASIPQGRGITEAFF. The V and J genes are TRBV25-1 and TRBJ1-1; 7 bases fit TRBD1. Per the germline V gene, CDR1 is MGHDK and CDR2 is SYGVNS. After removal of 7 bases from V and 4 bases from J, the junction contained 12 bases not matched to a gene. The CDR3 length is 15 residues.

This rearrangement joins TRBV5-1 to TRBJ2-7; TRBD2 matches 7 bases. CDR1 is SGHRS and CDR2 is YFSETQ in the germline V gene. The CDR3 runs to 15 residues. The ends lost 4 bases at V and 2 bases at J; junction bases unmatched: 9. The CDR3 DNA follows: TGCGCCAGCAGCCCCTCCGGGACTATTGCCTACGAGCAGTACTTC. Its translation: CASSPSGTIAYEQYF.

This clonotype has at least ten counts. The chain carries TRBV6-2 or TRBV6-3 and TRBJ2-2; unclear D gene. CDR1 and CDR2 from the germline V gene are MNHEY and SVGEGT. V was clipped by 2 bases and J by 0 bases, with 10 bases between them. The CDR3 totals 16 residues. CDR3: CASSYPPGPNTGELFF. The CDR3 DNA sequence: TGTGCCAGCAGTTACCCCCCTGGACCGAACACCGGGGAGCTGTTTTTT.

Remarks on this clonotype: This sequence may be a read error, since a much larger clone differs from it by one base. The V gene is TRBV7-9, the J gene TRBJ2-4; 7 bases agree with TRBD2. The CDR3 runs 13 residues. Germline V gene sequence: CDR1 SEHNR, CDR2 FQNEAQ (reference sequence). In nucleotides, the CDR3 is TGTGCCAGCAGCTGGGACTATAAAAACATTCAGCACTTC. Protein: CASSWDYKNIQHF.